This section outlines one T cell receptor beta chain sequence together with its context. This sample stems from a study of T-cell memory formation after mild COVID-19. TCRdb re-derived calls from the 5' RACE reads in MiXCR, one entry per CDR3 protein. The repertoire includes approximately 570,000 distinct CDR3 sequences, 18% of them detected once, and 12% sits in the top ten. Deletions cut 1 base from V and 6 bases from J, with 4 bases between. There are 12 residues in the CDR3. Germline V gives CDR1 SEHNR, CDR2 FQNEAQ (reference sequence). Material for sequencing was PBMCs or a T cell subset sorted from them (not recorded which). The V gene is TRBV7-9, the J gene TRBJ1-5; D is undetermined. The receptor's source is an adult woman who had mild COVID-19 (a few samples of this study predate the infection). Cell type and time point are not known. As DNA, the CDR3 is TGTGCCAGCAGCTTAGGAATTCAGCCCCAGCATTTT. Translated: CASSLGIQPQHF.